Below, 29 T cell receptor beta chains from the same sample are listed, as sequenced in a study of blood T cell repertoires in COVID-19. Data came from immunoSEQ multiplex PCR; TCRdb stores just in-frame clones and leaves some out. The data hold approximately 17,000 clones, with around 89% observed a single time. Sample: PBMCs or T cells enriched from blood (not recorded which). The receptors derive from a woman aged 25 to 39 who had recovered from COVID-19.

The chain couples TRBV5-4 to TRBJ2-1; D is possibly TRBD1 (5 bases). Per germline, CDR1 SGHNT and CDR2 YYREEE (reference sequence). There are 13 residues in the CDR3. The V end was cut by 10 bases, the J end by 5 bases, with 16 bases between. Here the CDR3 DNA reads TGTGCCCGCGCGGCAGGGCCAAACAATGAGCAGTTCTTC. This sequence encodes CARAAGPNNEQFF.

The V call is TRBV4-1, the J call TRBJ1-2; D gene uncertain. V lost 0 bases and J lost 0, with 11 bases in between. From germline, CDR1 is MGHRA and CDR2 YSYEKL. CDR3 length: 16 amino acids. The CDR3 region has the DNA TGCGCCAGCAGCCAAGATTTGGCAGGCCCTAACTATGGCTACACCTTC. It specifies CASSQDLAGPNYGYTF.

The V and J genes are TRBV19 and TRBJ2-1, with 9 bases identical to TRBD2. The CDR3 runs to 14 residues. Germline V gene sequence: CDR1 LNHDA, CDR2 SQIVND (reference sequence). V lost 10 bases and J lost 6; bases outside the gene matches: 10. The CDR3 DNA is TGTGCCACTGGACCGGGACTAGCAGGCAATGAGCAGTTCTTC. This sequence encodes CATGPGLAGNEQFF.

The chain is built from TRBV9 and TRBJ1-2; D unclear. The length of the CDR3 is 14 residues. Trimming cost V 0 bases and J 7 bases, with 13 bases left between them. Germline CDR1 and CDR2: SGDLS and YYNGEE. The CDR3 is CASSVGEGWSGYTF. CDR3 nucleotide sequence: TGTGCCAGCAGCGTAGGCGAGGGATGGTCTGGCTACACCTTC.

This chain connects TRBV12-5 to TRBJ1-4; D is unresolved. The germline V gene encodes CDR1 LGHNT and CDR2 FRNRAP. This CDR3 region has 15 residues. Trimming cost V 1 base and J 3 bases, with 9 bases left between them. CDR3 loop: CASGLGTVANEKLFF. In DNA form, the CDR3 reads TGTGCTAGTGGTTTGGGCACAGTCGCTAATGAAAAACTGTTTTTT.

The chain is built from TRBV2 and TRBJ2-1; possibly TRBD1 for D (5 bases). The V gene's germline CDR1 is SNHLY and CDR2 FYNNEI. The V end was cut by 5 bases, the J end by 5 bases, with 10 bases between. This CDR3 spans 13 amino acids. DNA for the CDR3: TGTGCCAGCAGTAAGACAGAAAACAATGAGCAGTTCTTC. This translates into CASSKTENNEQFF.

The gene calls are TRBV13 and TRBJ1-3; D possibly corresponds to TRBD1 (5 bases). CDR3 size: 17 residues. Per germline, CDR1 PRHDT and CDR2 FYEKMQ (reference sequence). Trimming took 3 bases from V and 0 from J, leaving 15 bases between them. The CDR3 sequence is CASSLRGGRSSGNTIYF. The CDR3 DNA reads TGTGCCAGCAGCTTGAGGGGAGGCAGGAGCTCTGGAAACACCATATATTTT.

The chain is built from TRBV15 and TRBJ1-1; D not resolved. From germline, CDR1 is LNHNV and CDR2 YYDKDF (reference sequence). The CDR3 consists of 16 residues. Trimming stripped 3 bases from V and 0 bases from J, with 14 bases between. In nucleotides, the CDR3 is TGTGCCACCAGCAGGGCGGGTACGAGCATGAACACTGAAGCTTTCTTT. Encoded protein: CATSRAGTSMNTEAFF.

This clone is termed medium-sized. This rearrangement joins TRBV7-9 to TRBJ1-1; 7 positions agree with TRBD1. Germline V gives CDR1 SEHNR, CDR2 FQNEAQ (reference sequence). V trimming: 1 base; J trimming: 5 bases; junction bases outside the gene matches: 13. This CDR3 region has 17 residues. As DNA, the CDR3 is TGTGCCAGCAGCTTAGTGACAGGGTGGGGAGGTAGTACTGAAGCTTTCTTT. It codes for CASSLVTGWGGSTEAFF.

The J gene is TRBJ2-1, the V gene TRBV6-6; 8 nucleotides match TRBD2. The CDR3 spans 16 residues. Trimming cost V 2 bases and J 8 bases; bases outside gene matches: 11. Germline values: CDR1 MNHNY, CDR2 SVGAGI (reference sequence). The DNA for the CDR3 is TGTGCCAGCAGTTACGAACCCGGGGGGGCCGATGATGAGCAGTTCTTC. Amino acids: CASSYEPGGADDEQFF.

CDR3 nucleotides: TGTGCCAGTACCACGAGGGACAATCAGCCCCAGCATTTT. Translating it yields CASTTRDNQPQHF. V and J are TRBV19 and TRBJ1-5; D unresolved. This CDR3 has 13 residues. Germline assignment: CDR1 LNHDA and CDR2 SQIVND (reference sequence). Trimming stripped 7 bases from V and 3 bases from J, with 10 bases between.

There are a few counts of this clone. The genes are TRBV27 and TRBJ1-4; D perhaps matches TRBD1 (5 bases). Germline V gene data show CDR1 as MNHEY and CDR2 as SMNVEV (reference sequence). V gave up 0 bases and J gave up 7 bases, with 12 bases separating them. The CDR3 is made up of 15 amino acids. This CDR3 reads CASSLSRASGEKLFF. DNA of the CDR3: TGTGCCAGCAGTTTATCCAGGGCTTCTGGTGAAAAACTGTTTTTT.

V usage is TRBV5-1 and J usage is TRBJ1-1, with TRBD1 identical over 8 bases. The CDR3 runs 14 residues. The germline V gene encodes CDR1 SGHRS and CDR2 YFSETQ. The V gene end was trimmed by 4 bases and the J gene end by 11 bases; junction bases not matched to a gene: 13. CDR3 DNA sequence: TGCGCCAGCAGCCTGGCGAAGGACAGGGTAGAGGCTTTCTTT. Translation gives CASSLAKDRVEAFF.

The V gene is TRBV13, the J gene TRBJ2-7; D gene ambiguous. CDR3 length: 13 amino acids. Germline loops: CDR1 PRHDT, CDR2 FYEKMQ (reference sequence). V was pared by 5 bases and J by 3 bases, with 11 bases between. CDR3 nucleotides: TGTGCCAGCAGCCACGAGAACCTCTACGAGCAGTACTTC. Encoded protein: CASSHENLYEQYF.

The chain joins TRBV20-1 to TRBJ1-1; no firm D call. V lost 3 bases and J 0 bases, leaving 11 bases between the germline ends. In germline, CDR1 is DFQATT, CDR2 SNEGSKA (reference sequence). The CDR3 length is 14 residues. The CDR3 DNA reads TGCAGTGCTAGTGGTCAACGGGTGAACACTGAAGCTTTCTTT. Translated: CSASGQRVNTEAFF.

Notes on this clone: Other nucleotide sequences from this sample produce the same CDR3. This chain uses TRBV19 with TRBJ2-1; 13 nucleotides match TRBD2. V trimming: 5 bases; J trimming: 6 bases; junction bases outside the gene matches: 13. Germline V gene sequence: CDR1 LNHDA, CDR2 SQIVND (reference sequence). The CDR3 runs to 18 residues. The CDR3: CASSPTSGGAGPINEQFF. In DNA, the CDR3 is TGTGCCAGTAGTCCTACTAGCGGGGGGGCGGGGCCGATCAATGAGCAGTTCTTC.

This clone was found a few times. This chain links TRBV4-3 with TRBJ2-7, with 7 bases fitting TRBD1. Germline trimming cut 1 base from V and 2 bases from J; bases unmatched to any gene: 2. Germline V CDR1 and CDR2: LGHNA, YSLEER. This CDR3 region has 14 residues. The CDR3 DNA reads TGCGCCAGCAGCCAAGTGGGACAGCCCTACGAGCAGTACTTC. Protein product: CASSQVGQPYEQYF.

The chain joins TRBV5-1 to TRBJ1-1; D not certain. Deletions cut 2 bases from V and 3 bases from J, with 17 bases between. The CDR3 spans 16 residues. CDR1 is SGHRS, CDR2 YFSETQ, per germline. DNA for the CDR3: TGCGCCAGCAGCTTAGTGCTTGGGTCCGGGTACACTGAAGCTTTCTTT. Protein sequence: CASSLVLGSGYTEAFF.

The chain employs TRBV6-5 and TRBJ1-1; 8 bases agree with TRBD1. After removal of 6 bases from V and 0 bases from J, the junction contained 3 bases not matched to a gene. Germline V lookup: CDR1 MNHEY, CDR2 SVGAGI. The CDR3 loop spans 14 amino acids. The CDR3 loop is CASRKTGVNTEAFF. The CDR3, as DNA: TGTGCCAGCAGGAAGACAGGGGTGAACACTGAAGCTTTCTTT.

This chain connects TRBV19 to TRBJ1-1, with 7 bases identical to TRBD1. Germline-derived CDR1 and CDR2 are LNHDA and SQIVND (reference sequence). The CDR3 loop spans 15 amino acids. Trimming at V came to 3 bases and at J to 2 bases, leaving 6 bases not matched to a gene. CDR3 bases: TGTGCCAGTAGTATTCGACAGGGCGGCAACACTGAAGCTTTCTTT. Translating gives CASSIRQGGNTEAFF.

The chain has TRBV10-3 and TRBJ2-7; 8 positions agree with TRBD1. Per germline, CDR1 ENHRY and CDR2 SYGVKD. The J segment lost 1 base and the V segment lost 1 base, leaving 3 bases of the junction unmatched. This CDR3 has 15 residues. This CDR3 is CAISELDRASYEQYF. The CDR3 DNA reads as TGTGCCATCAGTGAGTTGGACAGGGCGTCCTACGAGCAGTACTTC.

The chain couples TRBV4-2 to TRBJ2-6; possibly TRBD1 for D (6 bases). The germline V gene encodes CDR1 LGHNA and CDR2 YNFKEQ. V shed 3 bases and J shed 2 bases, with 14 bases lying between them. The CDR3 length is 17 residues. The CDR3 coding sequence is TGTGCCAGCAGCCAGAGGGTAGGGGGAACTGGGGCCAACGTCCTGACTTTC. Translated: CASSQRVGGTGANVLTF.

The chain employs TRBV19 and TRBJ2-1; 12 nucleotides line up with TRBD2. With V trimmed by 5 bases and J by 3 bases, 5 bases remained unmatched. The germline V gene encodes CDR1 LNHDA and CDR2 SQIVND (reference sequence). CDR3 length: 16 amino acids. DNA of the CDR3: TGTGCCAGTAGTGCCCTAGCGGGGGGGCTCTACAATGAGCAGTTCTTC. Amino acid sequence: CASSALAGGLYNEQFF.

The chain links TRBV9 to TRBJ2-3, with 10 bases aligning to TRBD2. CDR3 length: 16 residues. V dropped 0 bases and J dropped 2; count of bases not matched to a gene: 3. CDR1 SGDLS and CDR2 YYNGEE come from the germline V gene. The CDR3 bases are TGTGCCAGCAGCGTAGGGACTAGCGGACACACAGATACGCAGTATTTT. The encoded protein is CASSVGTSGHTDTQYF.

This clone was detected a few times. The rearrangement joins TRBV19 to TRBJ1-1; TRBD1 agrees at 9 bases. V was pared by 3 bases and J by 1 base, with 9 bases of the junction left unmatched. CDR3 size: 17 residues. The germline gives CDR1 LNHDA, CDR2 SQIVND (reference sequence). CDR3 sequence: CASSIPGQGRSNTEAFF. The CDR3 region has the DNA TGTGCCAGTAGTATCCCCGGACAGGGGAGGTCGAACACTGAAGCTTTCTTT.

The chain employs TRBV19 and TRBJ1-2; 8 nucleotides line up with TRBD1. CDR1 and CDR2 from the germline V gene are LNHDA and SQIVND (reference sequence). This CDR3 contains 15 residues. With V trimmed by 5 bases and J by 5 bases, 10 bases remained unmatched. The CDR3 protein is CASSLWDRSLYGYTF. CDR3 coding DNA: TGTGCCAGTAGTCTATGGGACAGGAGTTTATATGGCTACACCTTC. Variable domain in full (rest from reference TRBV19 and TRBJ1-2): DGGITQSPKYLFRKEGQNVTLSCEQNLNHDAMYWYRQDPGQGLRLIYYSQIVNDFQKGDIAEGYSVSREKKESFPLTVTSAQKNPTAFYLCASSLWDRSLYGYTFGSGTRLTVV.

The V and J genes are TRBV9 and TRBJ2-3, with 9 bases matching TRBD1. With 2 bases clipped from V and 6 bases from J, the junction kept 10 bases outside the gene matches. Germline assignment: CDR1 SGDLS and CDR2 YYNGEE. This CDR3 has 16 residues. CDR3 protein: CASSVDGTGKVDTQYF. In DNA form, the CDR3 reads TGTGCCAGCAGCGTTGACGGGACAGGGAAAGTGGATACGCAGTATTTT.

CDR3 sequence reads: CASSDTGQGISAYEQYF. The CDR3 region has the DNA TGTGCCAGTAGCGACACGGGACAGGGTATCTCAGCCTACGAGCAGTACTTC. The chain links TRBV19 to TRBJ2-7, with TRBD1 identical over 9 bases. Germline V CDR1 and CDR2: LNHDA, SQIVND (reference sequence). The V and J ends lost 6 bases and 2 bases, in that order; junction bases with no gene match: 14. The CDR3 is 17 amino acids.

The J gene is TRBJ2-1, the V gene TRBV2, with TRBD2 matching 9 bases. Trimming at V came to 5 bases and at J to 12 bases, leaving 5 bases not matched to a gene. The CDR3 has 12 residues. The germline V gene encodes CDR1 SNHLY and CDR2 FYNNEI. In DNA, the CDR3 is TGTGCCAGCAGTCCACAACTAGCGGGGCAGTTCTTC. Residues: CASSPQLAGQFF.